This passage covers 27 T cell receptor beta chains from one sample sequenced in a study of yellow fever vaccine responses in identical twins. TCRdb processed the RT-PCR reads anew with MiXCR; each CDR3 protein has one entry. The sample includes about 23,000 distinct CDR3 sequences, over 70% of them seen just once. Source: T cells from blood (PBMCs), unsorted or a sorted subset (not recorded which), taken before or after yellow fever vaccination (not recorded which). Receptor source: a woman between 18 and 30 years old who received the yellow fever vaccine.

V is TRBV10-3 and J is TRBJ1-2; D unresolved. CDR1 ENHRY and CDR2 SYGVKD come from the germline V gene. The ends were cut back, 6 bases at V and 5 bases at J, with 10 bases in the middle. The CDR3 covers 12 residues. The DNA of the CDR3 is TGTGCCATCAGCGACGGAAGATATGGCTACACCTTC. Protein product: CAISDGRYGYTF.

The CDR3 DNA is TGTGCCAGCTCAACCGGACAGGGACAAGAGACCCAGTACTTC. Residues: CASSTGQGQETQYF. The V and J genes are TRBV18 and TRBJ2-5; TRBD1 aligns across 8 bases. This CDR3 region has 14 residues. Germline loops: CDR1 KGHSH, CDR2 LQKENI. The ends lost 5 bases at V and 2 bases at J; junction bases unmatched: 4.

This chain connects TRBV7-6 to TRBJ2-1; D is unclear. CDR3 length: 13 residues. From germline, CDR1 is SGHVS and CDR2 FNYEAQ. Trimming left V 1 base short and J 6 bases short, with 7 bases between. The CDR3 here is CASSLGIINEQFF. DNA of the CDR3: TGTGCCAGCAGCTTAGGGATCATCAATGAGCAGTTCTTC. The full variable domain, in which reference TRBV7-6 and TRBJ2-1 provide the parts outside the CDR3, is GAGVSQSPRYKVTKRGQDVALRCDPISGHVSLYWYRQALGQGPEFLTYFNYEAQQDKSGLPNDRFSAERPEGSISTLTIQRTEQRDSAMYRCASSLGIINEQFFGPGTRLTVL.

The chain employs TRBV6-2 or TRBV6-3 and TRBJ2-7; 10 nucleotides match TRBD2. Germline CDR1 reads MNHEY; CDR2 reads SVGEGT. The CDR3 sequence is 15 residues long. With 0 bases clipped from V and 4 bases from J, the junction kept 3 bases outside the gene matches. This CDR3 is CASSYSLAGGYEQYV. DNA of the CDR3: TGTGCCAGCAGTTACTCGTTAGCGGGGGGTTACGAGCAGTACGTC.

The gene calls are TRBV10-1 and TRBJ2-1, with a possible D match to TRBD2 (6 bases). Germline loops: CDR1 WNHNN, CDR2 SYGVQD (reference sequence). The CDR3 covers 15 residues. Trimming removed 3 bases from V and 10 bases from J, with 19 bases in between. The CDR3 is CASSDREMANGEQFF. In DNA, the CDR3 is TGCGCCAGCAGTGATCGGGAGATGGCCAACGGGGAGCAGTTCTTC.

This clonotype turned up a few times. J is TRBJ2-3 and V is TRBV7-2; D might be TRBD2 (6 bases). There are 12 residues in the CDR3. The V gene's germline CDR1 is SGHTA and CDR2 FQGNSA. V was cut by 6 bases and J by 7 bases, with 11 bases left in between. CDR3 region: CASSGDSNTQYF. The CDR3 DNA is TGTGCCAGCAGTGGGGACTCAAATACGCAGTATTTT.

V gene TRBV7-8 combines with J gene TRBJ2-1; no firm D call. The CDR3 consists of 13 residues. CDR1 is SGHVS, CDR2 FQNEAQ, per germline. The V end lost 2 bases, the J end lost 3 bases, and 5 bases lay between the germline ends. As DNA, the CDR3 is TGTGCCAGCAGCTTAAGTATCTACAATGAGCAGTTCTTC. Its protein is CASSLSIYNEQFF.

This clonotype was seen only a few times. The chain couples TRBV7-6 to TRBJ1-3; the D is unclear. The CDR3 has 16 residues. Germline V gene data show CDR1 as SGHVS and CDR2 as FNYEAQ. The V end was cut by 0 bases, the J end by 0 bases, with 9 bases between. CDR3 DNA: TGTGCCAGCAGCTTAGCGCTGCCCACCTCTGGAAACACCATATATTTT. It translates to CASSLALPTSGNTIYF.

The V call is TRBV10-3, the J call TRBJ1-1; tentatively, D is TRBD1 (5 bases). Germline assignment: CDR1 ENHRY and CDR2 SYGVKD. Between the trimmed V and J ends, which lost 6 bases and 3 bases, there was a span of 11 bases. This CDR3 has 13 residues. CDR3 DNA: TGTGCCATCAGGGTGGGGGGTGACACTGAAGCTTTCTTT. Translated: CAIRVGGDTEAFF.

The chain combines TRBV2 with TRBJ1-6, with TRBD1 as a possible D gene (6 bases). Germline V lookup: CDR1 SNHLY, CDR2 FYNNEI. This CDR3 region has 14 residues. With 9 bases removed from V and 8 bases from J, the gap between germline ends came to 17 bases. The CDR3 nucleotides read TGTGCCAGGGGGGCCCAGGCGTCGGATTCACCCCTCCACTTT. It is translated as CARGAQASDSPLHF.

This chain links TRBV23-1 with TRBJ2-7; D gene unclear. TRBV23-1 is identified as an open reading frame with a role that is uncertain. This CDR3 has 13 residues. The V gene lost 4 bases and the J gene lost 3 bases, with 10 bases spanning the gap. In DNA, the CDR3 is TGCGCCAGCAGTCCCAAACGGAGCTACGAGCAGTACGTC. Translation: CASSPKRSYEQYV.

The V and J genes are TRBV20-1 and TRBJ2-5; 9 nucleotides agree with TRBD2. Trimming at V came to 3 bases and at J to 1 base, leaving 6 bases not matched to a gene. Germline CDR1 reads DFQATT; CDR2 reads SNEGSKA (reference sequence). CDR3 length: 15 residues. The CDR3 sequence is CSARELAGLQETQYF. The CDR3 DNA sequence: TGCAGTGCTAGGGAACTAGCGGGCCTCCAAGAGACCCAGTACTTC.

The V gene is TRBV4-2, the J gene TRBJ2-1, with D possibly being TRBD1 or TRBD2 (5 bases each). The CDR3 totals 19 residues. Trimming shortened V by 5 bases and J by 4 bases, and 27 bases separated the two germline ends. Germline CDR1 reads LGHNA; CDR2 reads YNFKEQ. DNA of the CDR3: TGTGCCAGCAGCGAACGACCTTTTCCCGGGACCCACGATTACAATGAGCAGTTCTTC. It yields the protein CASSERPFPGTHDYNEQFF.

This clonotype has just a few counts. The V and J genes are TRBV5-5 and TRBJ1-2, with D perhaps matching TRBD1 (6 bases). The CDR3 is 14 amino acids. Trimming took off 4 bases at V and 5 bases at J, with 15 bases between the two ends. CDR1 and CDR2 (germline): SGHKS, YYEKEE (reference sequence). In DNA form, the CDR3 reads TGTGCCAGCAGCCCGAGGACAGATCTATATGGCTACACCTTC. This encodes CASSPRTDLYGYTF.

This clonotype was counted only a few times. V usage is TRBV29-1 and J usage is TRBJ1-2, with no clear D. V was clipped by 5 bases and J by 1 base, with 2 bases between them. CDR1 is SQVTM and CDR2 is ANQGSEA in the germline V gene. CDR3 length equals 10 residues. The CDR3 nucleotides read TGCAGCGTTTATAACTATGGCTACACCTTC. Encoded protein: CSVYNYGYTF.

The chain couples TRBV7-7 to TRBJ2-1; tentatively, D is TRBD2 (6 bases). V was trimmed by 5 bases and J by 5 bases, leaving 13 bases between them. Looked up from germline, CDR1 is SSHAT and CDR2 is FNYEAQ (reference sequence). This CDR3 comprises 14 residues. CDR3 bases: TGTGCCAGCAGCCCGGTTGGCGGGGACAATGAGCAGTTCTTC. This gives the protein CASSPVGGDNEQFF.

This chain links TRBV3-1 with TRBJ2-5; 9 bases are shared with TRBD2. The CDR3 loop spans 16 amino acids. Losses at the gene ends were 8 bases for V and 0 bases for J; bases not matched to a gene: 10. Germline V CDR1 and CDR2: LGHDT, YNNKEL (reference sequence). DNA for the CDR3: TGTGCCAGCGGGCGGTGGCTAGCGGGAAACCAAGAGACCCAGTACTTC. Translation gives CASGRWLAGNQETQYF.

The V call is TRBV7-9, the J call TRBJ2-3; D is possibly TRBD2 (7 bases). The CDR3 contains 14 residues. Between the trimmed V and J ends, which lost 5 bases and 6 bases, there was a span of 15 bases. Germline CDR1 reads SEHNR; CDR2 reads FQNEAQ (reference sequence). CDR3 region: CASSAGALRDTQYF. In DNA form, the CDR3 reads TGTGCCAGCAGCGCGGGGGCATTAAGGGATACGCAGTATTTT.

This clonotype was seen a handful of times. The J gene is TRBJ2-3, the V gene TRBV12-3 or TRBV12-4; D is undetermined. Trimming removed 3 bases from V and 5 bases from J, with 15 bases in between. The CDR3 consists of 15 residues. The CDR3 spells CASSLSQLGGDTQYF. DNA for the CDR3: TGTGCCAGCAGTTTGTCCCAGCTGGGTGGAGATACGCAGTATTTT.

The chain uses TRBV2 and TRBJ2-7; D unresolved. The germline V and J ends were trimmed by 4 bases and 3 bases, with 1 base remaining between them. This CDR3 contains 10 residues. CDR1 SNHLY and CDR2 FYNNEI come from the germline V gene. This chain's CDR3 is CASSVYEQYF. The DNA for the CDR3 is TGTGCCAGCAGTGTCTACGAGCAGTACTTC.

The chain carries TRBV10-3 and TRBJ2-3; D is unclear. The CDR3 loop spans 14 amino acids. Germline V gives CDR1 ENHRY, CDR2 SYGVKD. The V end was cut by 0 bases, the J end by 5 bases, with 9 bases between. CDR3: CAISESGGRDTQYF. The CDR3 region has the DNA TGTGCCATCAGTGAGTCAGGCGGCCGAGATACGCAGTATTTT.

This chain joins TRBV5-1 and TRBJ1-6; D remains ambiguous. This CDR3 has 14 residues. V shed 1 base and J shed 11 bases, with 13 bases lying between them. Germline-derived CDR1 and CDR2 are SGHRS and YFSETQ. Here the CDR3 reads CASSLLGRDPPLHF. The CDR3 region has the DNA TGCGCCAGCAGCTTGTTAGGGAGGGATCCACCCCTCCACTTT. Looking up the rest from reference TRBV5-1 and TRBJ1-6 gives the full variable domain: KAGVTQTPRYLIKTRGQQVTLSCSPISGHRSVSWYQQTPGQGLQFLFEYFSETQRNKGNFPGRFSGRQFSNSRSEMNVSTLELGDSALYLCASSLLGRDPPLHFGNGTRLTVT.

The chain recombines TRBV12-3 or TRBV12-4 with TRBJ1-5; a possible D gene is TRBD1 (5 bases). The CDR3 has 13 residues. Trimming took off 1 base at V and 10 bases at J, with 11 bases between the two ends. The chain's CDR3 is CASSLGRQTPQHF. Here the CDR3 DNA reads TGTGCCAGCAGTTTAGGGAGACAGACTCCCCAGCATTTT.

This chain uses TRBV27 with TRBJ1-1; possible D gene TRBD1, 6 bases. The CDR3 has 15 amino acids. With 0 bases removed from V and 5 bases from J, the gap between germline ends came to 13 bases. From germline, CDR1 is MNHEY and CDR2 SMNVEV (reference sequence). CDR3 amino acids: CASSLSPGGGTEAFF. The CDR3 bases are TGTGCCAGCAGTTTATCGCCCGGAGGGGGGACTGAAGCTTTCTTT.

The chain recombines TRBV15 with TRBJ2-7; 7 bases fit TRBD2. V trimming: 0 bases; J trimming: 0 bases; junction bases outside the gene matches: 5. Per germline, CDR1 LNHNV and CDR2 YYDKDF (reference sequence). The CDR3 is made up of 16 amino acids. The CDR3 region has the DNA TGTGCCACCAGCAGAGATCCTAGCGGAAACTCCTACGAGCAGTACTTC. This encodes CATSRDPSGNSYEQYF.

The rearrangement links TRBV25-1 to TRBJ2-3; D is undetermined. This CDR3 is built from 14 residues. Germline CDR1 reads MGHDK; CDR2 reads SYGVNS. V was trimmed by 5 bases and J by 0 bases, leaving 9 bases between them. CDR3 in amino acids: CASSRALSTDTQYF. DNA for the CDR3: TGTGCCAGCAGTAGAGCCCTTAGCACAGATACGCAGTATTTT.

The chain employs TRBV7-3 and TRBJ2-1, with TRBD2 matching 9 bases. This CDR3 is built from 16 residues. CDR1 and CDR2 from the germline V gene are SGHTA and FQGTGA. After removal of 5 bases from V and 4 bases from J, the junction contained 9 bases not matched to a gene. The CDR3 coding sequence is TGTGCCAGCAGCCCGGGGGCGGGAGGGATATACAATGAGCAGTTCTTC. It specifies CASSPGAGGIYNEQFF.